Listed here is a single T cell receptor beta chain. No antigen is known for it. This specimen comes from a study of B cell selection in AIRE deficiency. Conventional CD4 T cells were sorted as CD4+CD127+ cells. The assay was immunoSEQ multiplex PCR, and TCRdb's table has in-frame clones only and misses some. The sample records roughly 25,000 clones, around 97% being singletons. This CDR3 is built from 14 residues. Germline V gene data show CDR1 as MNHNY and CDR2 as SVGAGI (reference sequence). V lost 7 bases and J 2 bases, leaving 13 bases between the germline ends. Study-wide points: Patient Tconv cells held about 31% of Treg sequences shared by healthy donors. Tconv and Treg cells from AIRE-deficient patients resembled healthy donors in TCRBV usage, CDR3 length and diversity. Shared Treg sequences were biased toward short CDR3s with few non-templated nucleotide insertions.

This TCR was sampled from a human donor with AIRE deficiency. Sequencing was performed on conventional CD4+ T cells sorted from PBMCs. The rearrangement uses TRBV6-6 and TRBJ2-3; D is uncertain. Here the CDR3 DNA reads TGTGCCAGCACCACACACGGACCCACAGATACGCAGTATTTT. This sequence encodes CASTTHGPTDTQYF.